The rows below give T cell receptor beta chains drawn from one sample of a study of T cell responses to AZD1222 COVID-19 vaccine. Profiling relied on immunoSEQ multiplex PCR, and the TCRdb table lists in-frame clones only, not all of them. This table holds 150,000 or so clones, about 91% found once. Sequenced here: peripheral blood, sampled 28 days after the second AZD1222 dose. The receptors derive from an adult who received the AZD1222 COVID-19 vaccine. CDR3s include the opening cysteine and the closing phenylalanine or tryptophan. Fields, in order: J gene, V gene, CDR3 length, CDR3 protein.

J: TRBJ2-1
V: TRBV7-9
length: 14
CDR3: CASSLAGVDNEQFF

J: TRBJ2-1
V: TRBV12-5
length: 17
CDR3: CASGSAVRALSPHEQFF

J: TRBJ1-1
V: TRBV2
length: 13
CDR3: CASRGQGNTEAFF

J: TRBJ1-2
V: TRBV7-2
length: 15
CDR3: CASSLVGGQGYGYTF

J: TRBJ2-5
V: TRBV12-3/TRBV12-4
length: 12
CDR3: CASSSSGETQYF

J: TRBJ1-5
V: TRBV6-1
length: 16
CDR3: CASSEGSVYSNQPQHF

J: TRBJ1-1
V: TRBV28
length: 17
CDR3: CASSLWPAGGVNTEAFF

J: TRBJ2-3
V: TRBV7-2
length: 16
CDR3: CASSDGTGQGFYTQYF

J: TRBJ2-1
V: TRBV7-9
length: 16
CDR3: CASSRGGGRIYNEQFF

J: TRBJ1-1
V: TRBV18
length: 16
CDR3: CASSHRGYAENTEAFF

J: TRBJ2-1
V: TRBV7-9
length: 16
CDR3: CASSPPSGTGVNEQFF

J: TRBJ1-2
V: TRBV19
length: 13
CDR3: CATHAGWSYGYTF

J: TRBJ1-1
V: TRBV12-5
length: 14
CDR3: CASGLGGRGTEAFF